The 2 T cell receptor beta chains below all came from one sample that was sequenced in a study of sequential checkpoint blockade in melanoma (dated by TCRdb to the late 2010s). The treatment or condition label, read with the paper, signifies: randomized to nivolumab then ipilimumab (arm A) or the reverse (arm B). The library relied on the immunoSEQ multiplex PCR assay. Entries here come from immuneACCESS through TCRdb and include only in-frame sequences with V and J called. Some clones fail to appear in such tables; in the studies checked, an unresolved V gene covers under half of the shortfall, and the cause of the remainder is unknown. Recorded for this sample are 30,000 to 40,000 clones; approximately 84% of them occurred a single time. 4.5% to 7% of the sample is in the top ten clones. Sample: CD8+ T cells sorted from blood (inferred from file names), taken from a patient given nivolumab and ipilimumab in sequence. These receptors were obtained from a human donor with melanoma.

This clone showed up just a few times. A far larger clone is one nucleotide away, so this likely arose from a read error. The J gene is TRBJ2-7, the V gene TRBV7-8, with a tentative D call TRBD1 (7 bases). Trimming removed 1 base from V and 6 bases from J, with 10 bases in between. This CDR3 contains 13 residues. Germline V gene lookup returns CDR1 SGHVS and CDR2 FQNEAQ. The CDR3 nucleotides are TGTGCCAGCAGCTTAGGTCAGGGGGGCGAGCAGTACTTC. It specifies CASSLGQGGEQYF.

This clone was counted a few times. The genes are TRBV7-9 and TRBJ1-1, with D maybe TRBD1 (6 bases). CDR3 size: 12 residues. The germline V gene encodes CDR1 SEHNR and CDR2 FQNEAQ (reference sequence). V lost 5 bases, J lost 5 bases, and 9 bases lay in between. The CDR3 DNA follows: TGTGCCAGCAGCCCGACAGGAACTGAAGCTTTCTTT. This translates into CASSPTGTEAFF.